The clone carrying this T cell receptor beta chain was counted many times. What it recognizes is unknown. The data originate from a study of T cell repertoires in cytomegalovirus infection. Study details: The public TCR beta signatures pointed to both CMV infection and matching HLA type.

Points from the study as a whole: The study found HLA-C-restricted CMV-specific TCR beta clonotypes dominating the ex vivo response. The cumulative frequency of public TCR beta families distinguished individuals who carried CMV together with the relevant HLA.

J gave up 0 bases and V 5 bases, and 6 bases lay outside the gene matches. Germline lookup yields CDR1 MDHEN and CDR2 SYDVKM. CDR3 size: 17 residues. MiXCR, run by TCRdb on the reads, gives a single entry per CDR3 protein. The repertoire holds about 100,000 distinct CDR3 sequences, with about a quarter as singletons. The clonotype originates from a human donor in good health (CMV status not recorded). Some clones in this sample may be carry-over from other donors' samples. The rearrangement links TRBV28 to TRBJ2-6; TRBD1 matches 8 bases. Sequenced material: CD8+ T cells from PBMCs. DNA for the CDR3: TGTGCCAGCAGTCCCGGGACAGGCTTCTCTGGGGCCAACGTCCTGACTTTC. Encoded protein: CASSPGTGFSGANVLTF.